This T cell receptor (beta chain) stems from a study of blood T cell repertoires in COVID-19 (dated by TCRdb to about 2020). Looking at the study overall: The collaborator samples originated in the United States, Italy and Spain and spanned the acute and convalescent phases of COVID-19. The material from the prospective study consisted of cDNA or gDNA derived from T cells, B-cell-depleted T cells, or PBMCs. Subjects who had been exposed to COVID-19, were actively infected with it, or had recovered from it provided the deeply sampled blood TCRbeta repertoires that made up the dataset. A freely available public database, intended as a resource for researchers studying the immune response to SARS-CoV-2, is where the repertoires were released. Samples were obtained from the ongoing ImmuneRACE study (first 160 participants) and from roughly 1,300 subjects provided by 6 global collaborators. The sample metadata nearly always contained a de-identified subject ID, COVID-19 status, age in years and sex. HLA class I and class II types, where available, came from metadata supplied by the sample provider rather than from assay-based typing.

Details on this clone: It lacks a known antigen. Qualities for individual bases were not recorded, and no much larger clone is one base off.

Trimming accounts for 6 bases at V and 3 bases at J, while the number of junction bases matched to no gene is 3. In the germline V gene, CDR1 corresponds to SGHTA and CDR2 to FQGTGA. From the cysteine through the phenylalanine, the CDR3 covers 13 amino acids. The only DNA kept is the CDR3, 39 bases in frame from the first base. Results the study describes overall, beyond this receptor: The quantity of clinical and demographic metadata differed by source and by participant and was supplied without curation.

TCRbeta CDR3 regions were amplified from genomic DNA using the immunoSEQ Assay, a bias-controlled multiplex PCR. Per the original workflow: The number of nucleated cells in each sample was estimated from the amplification of reference gene primers within the assay. Sequence reads were collapsed and filtered to measure the absolute abundance of every unique TCRbeta CDR3 rearrangement. For each sample, productive Simpson clonality was calculated as the square root of Simpson's diversity index over productive rearrangements. TCRdb carries this immuneACCESS record with in-frame sequences only. Its versions omit some clonotypes, under half of them owing to an unresolved V gene in the studies checked, with the rest unexplained. The V and J calls and clone size were taken over from that table, and D and trimming were inferred from the DNA. This sample comprises hundreds of thousands of clones, approximately 88% of them detected only once. The ten largest clones add up to around 1% of the sample.

Participants in the prospective study were aged 18 to 89 years, lived in about two dozen United States geographic areas, and enrolled through a virtual design. In the prospective study, cohorts were assigned on the basis of participant-reported clinical history obtained from a screening survey and a study questionnaire. Recovered participants in ImmuneRACE Cohort 3 were defined as having two consecutive negative NP/OP PCR tests, clearance from a healthcare professional, or resolution of symptoms. Each participant in the prospective study had whole blood, serum and a nasopharyngeal or oropharyngeal swab collected by mobile phlebotomists. Participants in the prospective study had the option to provide additional blood draws and questionnaires over a roughly two-month period. Before DNA extraction, blood samples from the prospective study were shipped at room temperature or frozen.

The rearrangement combines TRBV7-3 with TRBJ2-7; 9 bases in the junction line up with TRBD1. The sample was PBMCs or T cells enriched from blood (not recorded which). The source of this sequence is a woman younger than 45 who had recovered from COVID-19. This receptor carries the CDR3 CASSPGQGYEQYF. In nucleotide form, the sequence is TGTGCCAGCAGTCCGGGACAGGGCTACGAGCAGTACTTC.